This T cell receptor beta chain was documented in a study of blood T cell repertoires in COVID-19. The overall study: Sample material is recorded as cDNA or gDNA derived from T cells, B-cell-depleted T cells, or PBMCs.

The CDR3 totals 14 residues. In germline, CDR1 is MNHEY, CDR2 SMNVEV (reference sequence). Trimming left V 1 base short and J 4 bases short, with 10 bases between. Under the authors' procedure: From reference gene primer amplification, estimates of nucleated cell counts were derived. The repertoire was sequenced with immunoSEQ multiplex PCR; TCRdb's copy has only in-frame clones and lacks some. V and J calls and clone size are given by that table; D and trimming were obtained from the DNA. The profile shows tens of thousands of clones, approximately 80% of them singletons. The sequence was collected from a woman at least 80 years old with active or convalescent COVID-19. Sequencing was carried out using peripheral blood. The gene calls are TRBV27 and TRBJ1-1; tentatively, D is TRBD1 (5 bases). The CDR3 region is CASSLLGGTTEAFF. CDR3 DNA: TGTGCCAGCAGTTTATTAGGAGGGACCACTGAAGCTTTCTTT.